The clone carrying this TCR beta chain was seen only a few times. Germline-derived CDR1 and CDR2 are MNHEY and SVGAGI. The CDR3 sequence is 15 residues long. V shed 3 bases, J shed 5 bases, and the junction held 4 bases outside the gene matches. One entry per CDR3 protein results from TCRdb running MiXCR on the 5' RACE reads. The data hold about 320,000 distinct CDR3 sequences, with around 15% observed a single time. The data belong to a study of T-cell memory formation after mild COVID-19. As for the study in general: TCR clusters mostly belonged to single donors.

This clonotype originated in a man aged 18 to 29 who had mild COVID-19 (a few samples of this study predate the infection). Cell type and time point are not known. Sequencing was done on a sample of PBMCs or a T cell subset sorted from them (not recorded which). The rearrangement joins TRBV6-5 to TRBJ2-1, with TRBD1 matching over 10 bases. For the CDR3, the DNA is TGTGCCAGCAGTTATGGGACAGGGGTCAACAATGAGCAGTTCTTC. Protein product: CASSYGTGVNNEQFF.